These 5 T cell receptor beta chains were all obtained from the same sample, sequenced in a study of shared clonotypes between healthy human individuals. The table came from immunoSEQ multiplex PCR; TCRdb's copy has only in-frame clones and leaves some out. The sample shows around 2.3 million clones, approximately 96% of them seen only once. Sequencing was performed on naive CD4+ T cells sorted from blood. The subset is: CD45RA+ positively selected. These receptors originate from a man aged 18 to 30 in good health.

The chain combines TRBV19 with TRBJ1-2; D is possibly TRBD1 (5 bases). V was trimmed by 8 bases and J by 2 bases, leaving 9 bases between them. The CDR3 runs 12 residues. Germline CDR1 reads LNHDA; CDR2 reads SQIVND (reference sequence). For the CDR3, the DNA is TGTGCCAGTCGAAAGGGGAACTATGGCTACACCTTC. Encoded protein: CASRKGNYGYTF.

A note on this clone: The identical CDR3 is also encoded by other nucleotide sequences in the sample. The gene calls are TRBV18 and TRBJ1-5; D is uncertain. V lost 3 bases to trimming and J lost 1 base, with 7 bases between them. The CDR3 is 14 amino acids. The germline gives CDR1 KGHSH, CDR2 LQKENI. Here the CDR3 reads CASSPSGSNQPQHF. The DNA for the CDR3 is TGTGCCAGCTCACCGTCAGGAAGCAATCAGCCCCAGCATTTT. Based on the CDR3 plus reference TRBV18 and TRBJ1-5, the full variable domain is NAGVMQNPRHLVRRRGQEARLRCSPMKGHSHVYWYRQLPEEGLKFMVYLQKENIIDESGMPKERFSAEFPKEGPSILRIQQVVRGDSAAYFCASSPSGSNQPQHFGDGTRLSIL.

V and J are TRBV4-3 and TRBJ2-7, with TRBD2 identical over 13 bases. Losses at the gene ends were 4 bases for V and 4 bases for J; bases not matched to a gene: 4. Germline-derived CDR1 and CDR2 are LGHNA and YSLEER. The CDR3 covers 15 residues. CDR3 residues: CASSPGLAGAYEQYF. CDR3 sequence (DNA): TGCGCCAGCAGCCCAGGACTAGCGGGAGCGTACGAGCAGTACTTC.

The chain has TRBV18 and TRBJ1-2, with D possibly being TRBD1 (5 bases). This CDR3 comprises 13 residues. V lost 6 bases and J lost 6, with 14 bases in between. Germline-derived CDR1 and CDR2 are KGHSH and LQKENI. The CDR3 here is CASSPREGNGYTF. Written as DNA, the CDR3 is TGTGCCAGCTCGCCCAGGGAAGGAAATGGCTACACCTTC.

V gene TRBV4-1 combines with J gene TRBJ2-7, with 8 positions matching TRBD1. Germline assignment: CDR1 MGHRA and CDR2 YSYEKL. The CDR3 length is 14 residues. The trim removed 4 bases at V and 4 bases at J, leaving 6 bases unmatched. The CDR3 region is CASSRPGQVYEQYF. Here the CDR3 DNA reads TGCGCCAGCAGCCGACCGGGACAGGTTTACGAGCAGTACTTC.